This record covers a single T cell receptor (beta chain). Its antigen remains unidentified. The PCR used 60 Vbeta and 13 Jbeta primers. The table came from immunoSEQ multiplex PCR; TCRdb's copy has only in-frame clones and leaves some out. Of over 200,000 clones listed, over 65% were seen once; the top ten hold around 1.2%. The ends were cut back, 1 base at V and 0 bases at J, with 10 bases in the middle. This CDR3 region has 16 residues. CDR1 and CDR2 (germline): LNHNV, YYDKDF (reference sequence). This entry is derived from a study of cytomegalovirus exposure and HLA in healthy donors. General study points: In a later analysis, a missense DCLRE1C variant was linked to TCR beta V- and J-gene trimming. TCR beta chains numbering some 160 were designated cytomegalovirus-associated.

This clonotype originated in a human donor in good health. Sequences were obtained from PBMCs. The chain has TRBV15 and TRBJ1-5; no clear D. CDR3 coding DNA: TGTGCCACCAGCAGAGGCCACCGCTATAGCAATCAGCCCCAGCATTTT. Encoded protein: CATSRGHRYSNQPQHF.